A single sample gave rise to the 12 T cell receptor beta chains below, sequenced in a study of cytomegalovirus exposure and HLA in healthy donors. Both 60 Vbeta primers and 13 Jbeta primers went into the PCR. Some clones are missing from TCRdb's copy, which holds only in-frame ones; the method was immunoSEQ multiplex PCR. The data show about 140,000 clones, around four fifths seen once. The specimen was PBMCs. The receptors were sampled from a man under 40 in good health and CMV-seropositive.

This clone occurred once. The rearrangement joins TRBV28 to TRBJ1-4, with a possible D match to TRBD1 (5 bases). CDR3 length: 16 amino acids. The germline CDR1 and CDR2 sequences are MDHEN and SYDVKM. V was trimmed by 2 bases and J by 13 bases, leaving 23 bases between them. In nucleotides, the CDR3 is TGTGCCAGCAGTTTAGTCGGAGCGGGGGGTGGGTATACACTGTTTTTT. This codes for CASSLVGAGGGYTLFF.

The CDR3, as DNA: TGTGCCAGCAGTTACACAGGACAGGGGGGAAACACCATATATTTT. This gives the protein CASSYTGQGGNTIYF. This chain uses TRBV6-6 with TRBJ1-3; 9 bases fit TRBD1. This CDR3 has 15 amino acids. Losses at the gene ends were 2 bases for V and 4 bases for J; bases not matched to a gene: 3. The germline V gene encodes CDR1 MNHNY and CDR2 SVGAGI (reference sequence).

The CDR3 DNA follows: TGTGCCAGCAGCCCCTGGACAGGGGGAAGCTTTTACGAGCAGTACTTC. Translation: CASSPWTGGSFYEQYF. The V gene is TRBV5-4, the J gene TRBJ2-7; 10 nucleotides align to TRBD1. The CDR3 consists of 16 residues. V lost 4 bases to trimming and J lost 4 bases; unmatched junction nucleotides: 11. The germline gives CDR1 SGHNT, CDR2 YYREEE (reference sequence).

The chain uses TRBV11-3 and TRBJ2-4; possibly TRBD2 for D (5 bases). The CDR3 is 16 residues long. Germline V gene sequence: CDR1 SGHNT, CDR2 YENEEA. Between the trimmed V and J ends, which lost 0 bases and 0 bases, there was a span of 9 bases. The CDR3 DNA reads TGTGCCAGCAGCTTAGACGGGAATGGAGCCAAAAACATTCAGTACTTC. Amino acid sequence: CASSLDGNGAKNIQYF.

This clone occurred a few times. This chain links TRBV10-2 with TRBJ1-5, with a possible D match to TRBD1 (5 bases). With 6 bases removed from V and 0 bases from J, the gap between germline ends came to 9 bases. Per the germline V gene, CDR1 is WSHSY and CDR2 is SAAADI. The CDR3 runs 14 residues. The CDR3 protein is CASRAGFSNQPQHF. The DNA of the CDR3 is TGCGCCAGCAGGGCAGGGTTTAGCAATCAGCCCCAGCATTTT.

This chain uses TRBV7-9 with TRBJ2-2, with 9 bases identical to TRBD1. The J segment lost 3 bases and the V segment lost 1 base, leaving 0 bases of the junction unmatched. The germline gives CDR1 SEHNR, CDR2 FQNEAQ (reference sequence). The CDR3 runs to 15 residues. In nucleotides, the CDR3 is TGTGCCAGCAGCTTAGGGACAGGGGACACCGGGGAGCTGTTTTTT. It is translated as CASSLGTGDTGELFF.

CDR3 sequence (DNA): TGCGCCAGCAGCCCTACTGGTGGAGGGTTAAATGAAAAACTGTTTTTT. Protein: CASSPTGGGLNEKLFF. The chain recombines TRBV4-1 with TRBJ1-4; D remains unclear. The germline V gene has CDR1 MGHRA and CDR2 YSYEKL. The CDR3 is 16 residues long. Trimming pared 4 bases from V and 5 bases from J, leaving 17 bases between.

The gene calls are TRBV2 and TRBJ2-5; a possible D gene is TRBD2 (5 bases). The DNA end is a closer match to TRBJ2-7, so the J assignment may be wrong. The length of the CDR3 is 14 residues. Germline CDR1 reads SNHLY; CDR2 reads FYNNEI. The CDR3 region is CASSVSGFSYEQYF. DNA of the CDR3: TGTGCCAGCAGTGTCAGCGGCTTCTCCTACGAGCAGTACTTC.

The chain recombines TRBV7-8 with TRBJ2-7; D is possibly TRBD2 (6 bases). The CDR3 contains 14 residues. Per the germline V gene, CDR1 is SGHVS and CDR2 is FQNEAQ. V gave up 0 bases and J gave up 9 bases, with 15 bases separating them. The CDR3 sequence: CASSLATAHGGQYF. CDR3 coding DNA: TGTGCCAGCAGCTTAGCGACAGCCCACGGGGGGCAGTACTTC.

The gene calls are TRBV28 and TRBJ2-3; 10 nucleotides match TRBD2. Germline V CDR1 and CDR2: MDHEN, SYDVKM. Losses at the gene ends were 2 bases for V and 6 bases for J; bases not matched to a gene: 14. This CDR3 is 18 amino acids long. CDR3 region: CASSLVEGGAGGLDTQYF. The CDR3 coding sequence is TGTGCCAGCAGTTTAGTAGAGGGCGGAGCGGGGGGGTTGGATACGCAGTATTTT.

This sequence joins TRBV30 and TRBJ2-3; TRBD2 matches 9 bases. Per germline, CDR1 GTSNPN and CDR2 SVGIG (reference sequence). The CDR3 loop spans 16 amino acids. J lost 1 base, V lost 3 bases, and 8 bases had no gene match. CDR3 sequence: CAWSASGVPGTDTQYF. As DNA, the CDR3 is TGTGCCTGGAGCGCTAGCGGGGTTCCGGGCACAGATACGCAGTATTTT.

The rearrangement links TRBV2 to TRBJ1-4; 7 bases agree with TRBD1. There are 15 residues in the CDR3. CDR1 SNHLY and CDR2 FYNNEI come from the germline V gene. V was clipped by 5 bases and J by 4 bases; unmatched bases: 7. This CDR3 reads CASSLTGTNNEKLFF. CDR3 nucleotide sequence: TGTGCCAGCAGTTTGACAGGGACCAATAATGAAAAACTGTTTTTT.